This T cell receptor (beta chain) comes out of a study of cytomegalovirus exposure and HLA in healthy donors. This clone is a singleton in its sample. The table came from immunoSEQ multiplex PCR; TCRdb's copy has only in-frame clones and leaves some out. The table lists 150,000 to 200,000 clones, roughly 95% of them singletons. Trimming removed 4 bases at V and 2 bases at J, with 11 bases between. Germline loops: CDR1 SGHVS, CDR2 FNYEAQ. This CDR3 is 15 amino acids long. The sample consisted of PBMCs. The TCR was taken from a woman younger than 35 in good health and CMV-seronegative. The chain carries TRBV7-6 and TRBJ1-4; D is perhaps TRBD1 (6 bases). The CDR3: CASSSPQGTNEKLFF. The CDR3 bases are TGTGCCAGCAGCTCTCCCCAGGGGACTAATGAAAAACTGTTTTTT. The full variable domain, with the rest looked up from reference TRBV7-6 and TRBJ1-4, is GAGVSQSPRYKVTKRGQDVALRCDPISGHVSLYWYRQALGQGPEFLTYFNYEAQQDKSGLPNDRFSAERPEGSISTLTIQRTEQRDSAMYRCASSSPQGTNEKLFFGSGTQLSVL.